These 26 T cell receptor beta chains share one sample of origin, sequenced in a study of human T cells and chemical hapten exposure (dated by TCRdb to the early 2020s). The sample's time point label is to be understood as: pre-sensitization, week 0. Sample treatment or condition, as interpreted from the label and publication: therapeutic diphenylcyclopropenone sensitization with weekly scalp DPC. Library preparation used RACE. TCRdb lists the instrument as NextSeq 500. The raw public reads went through TCRdb reprocessing: fastp at Q25, MiXCR clone calling, in-frame beta chains kept. Rows are combined by CDR3 protein, so each entry shows the most common genes and DNA. Recorded for this sample are tens of thousands of distinct CDR3 sequences; less than 8.5% of them occurred a single time. 1% to 1.5% of the sample goes to the ten largest clones. Sequencing was performed on whole blood, taken in connection with sensitization to the hapten diphenylcyclopropenone (DPC). The source of these receptors is a woman between 45 and 65 years old with alopecia areata. Some clones in this sample may be carry-over from other donors' samples.

This clonotype was observed at least ten times. The chain recombines TRBV5-1 with TRBJ1-1, with D possibly being TRBD1 (6 bases). The CDR3 extends over 15 amino acids. Germline CDR1 and CDR2: SGHRS and YFSETQ. V was clipped by 0 bases and J by 0 bases, with 9 bases between them. DNA for the CDR3: TGCGCCAGCAGCTTGGATGGGACATTGAACACTGAAGCTTTCTTT. This translates into CASSLDGTLNTEAFF.

This clonotype has a handful of counts. The chain carries TRBV27 and TRBJ1-5; possible D gene TRBD1, 5 bases. V shed 6 bases and J shed 3 bases, with 6 bases lying between them. The CDR3 has 12 amino acids. Germline CDR1 reads MNHEY; CDR2 reads SMNVEV (reference sequence). The CDR3 protein is CASRGPNQPQHF. CDR3 sequence (DNA): TGTGCCAGCAGGGGACCCAATCAGCCCCAGCATTTT.

In its sample, this clonotype was seen many times. The CDR3 region has the DNA TGTGCCAGCAGTTTATCAAGGACCAGCAATCAGCCCCAGCATTTT. Its translation: CASSLSRTSNQPQHF. The chain is built from TRBV28 and TRBJ1-5; no firm D call. The CDR3 is made up of 15 amino acids. V lost 1 base, J lost 1 base, and 8 bases lay in between. Germline V gene lookup returns CDR1 MDHEN and CDR2 SYDVKM.

This clonotype was detected many times. The chain uses TRBV29-1 and TRBJ2-1; a weak D match, TRBD2 (6 bases). V lost 1 base and J lost 6, with 13 bases in between. Germline loops: CDR1 SQVTM, CDR2 ANQGSEA. The CDR3 spans 14 residues. The CDR3 region has the DNA TGCAGCGTTGAAGGCGGCCCCGGGAGCAATGAGCAGTTCTTC. Its protein is CSVEGGPGSNEQFF.

At least ten counts were recorded for this clonotype. The CDR3 region is CSAPTRTGMNTEAFF. The CDR3 DNA is TGCAGCGCCCCGACCCGGACAGGGATGAACACTGAAGCTTTCTTT. The chain employs TRBV29-1 and TRBJ1-1, with 8 bases identical to TRBD1. V dropped 7 bases and J dropped 0; count of bases not matched to a gene: 10. CDR1 is SQVTM and CDR2 is ANQGSEA in the germline V gene. The CDR3 has 15 amino acids.

This clonotype was seen at least ten times. The J gene is TRBJ2-1, the V gene TRBV18, with unresolved D. V gave up 3 bases and J gave up 6 bases, with 9 bases separating them. Germline-derived CDR1 and CDR2 are KGHSH and LQKENI. This CDR3 contains 13 residues. The CDR3 here is CASSPGVPNEQFF. The CDR3 nucleotides read TGTGCCAGCTCACCGGGTGTCCCCAATGAGCAGTTCTTC.

The chain recombines TRBV9 with TRBJ2-7; possible D gene TRBD2, 6 bases. This CDR3 comprises 16 residues. Trimming took off 0 bases at V and 1 base at J, with 14 bases between the two ends. Germline-derived CDR1 and CDR2 are SGDLS and YYNGEE. The CDR3 spells CASSVGGTGLSYEQYF. Here the CDR3 DNA reads TGTGCCAGCAGCGTAGGCGGGACGGGGCTATCCTACGAGCAGTACTTC. The full variable domain, rest sourced from reference TRBV9 and TRBJ2-7, is DSGVTQTPKHLITATGQRVTLRCSPRSGDLSVYWYQQSLDQGLQFLIQYYNGEERAKGNILERFSAQQFPDLHSELNLSSLELGDSALYFCASSVGGTGLSYEQYFGPGTRLTVT.

This clonotype was picked up many times. The V call is TRBV13, the J call TRBJ1-2; 7 bases align to TRBD1. The junction had 8 bases not matched to a gene; V was cut back by 5 bases and J by 2 bases. Germline CDR1 is PRHDT and CDR2 is FYEKMQ (reference sequence). CDR3 size: 15 residues. The CDR3 spells CASSPQLDRNYGYTF. The CDR3 bases are TGTGCCAGCAGCCCGCAATTGGACAGGAACTATGGCTACACCTTC.

The rearrangement links TRBV6-1 to TRBJ1-5; no firm D call. Looked up from germline, CDR1 is MNHNS and CDR2 is SASEGT. Trimming pared 2 bases from V and 6 bases from J, leaving 2 bases between. There are 11 residues in the CDR3. This chain's CDR3 is CASSEIQPQHF. For the CDR3, the DNA is TGTGCCAGCAGTGAAATTCAGCCCCAGCATTTT.

The sample holds many counts of this clonotype. The chain has TRBV6-5 and TRBJ2-1; the match to TRBD2 covers 7 bases. Germline loops: CDR1 MNHEY, CDR2 SVGAGI. V trimming: 5 bases; J trimming: 7 bases; junction bases outside the gene matches: 14. The CDR3 runs to 16 residues. The CDR3 sequence: CASSRGGGSPRNEQFF. The DNA for the CDR3 is TGTGCCAGCAGTAGGGGAGGCGGGAGCCCTCGTAATGAGCAGTTCTTC.

The chain is built from TRBV4-3 and TRBJ1-5, with no clear D. Germline V gives CDR1 LGHNA, CDR2 YSLEER. There are 14 residues in the CDR3. The V end was cut by 0 bases, the J end by 6 bases, with 9 bases between. In DNA form, the CDR3 reads TGCGCCAGCAGCCAAGAGCTGGGAAGTCAGCCCCAGCATTTT. Protein sequence: CASSQELGSQPQHF.

Only a few counts were recorded for this clonotype. The rearrangement links TRBV19 to TRBJ1-1; weak D call: TRBD1 (5 bases). CDR1 and CDR2 (germline): LNHDA, SQIVND (reference sequence). V shed 7 bases and J shed 5 bases, with 14 bases lying between them. This CDR3 contains 13 residues. CDR3 sequence reads: CASNPGPRTEAFF. The CDR3 DNA reads as TGTGCCAGTAACCCGGGACCAAGAACTGAAGCTTTCTTT.

This clonotype was seen more than once but under ten times. J is TRBJ2-1 and V is TRBV7-2; 7 bases line up with TRBD1. The length of the CDR3 is 17 residues. Looked up from germline, CDR1 is SGHTA and CDR2 is FQGNSA. The V and J ends lost 4 bases and 0 bases, in that order; junction bases with no gene match: 9. The CDR3 sequence is CASSSRQGLSSYNEQFF. In DNA, the CDR3 is TGTGCCAGCAGCTCACGACAGGGCCTAAGCTCCTACAATGAGCAGTTCTTC.

In its sample, this clonotype was seen a few times. The V call is TRBV12-3 or TRBV12-4, the J call TRBJ2-1; D may correspond to TRBD1 or TRBD2 (5 bases each). The V end lost 7 bases, the J end lost 6 bases, and 16 bases lay between the germline ends. The CDR3 totals 14 residues. CDR3 residues: CASNGPKGPNEQFF. The CDR3 DNA is TGTGCCAGCAACGGCCCAAAGGGACCCAATGAGCAGTTCTTC.

This clonotype was seen repeatedly, ten times or more. The V and J genes are TRBV27 and TRBJ1-2, with TRBD1 identical over 12 bases. The CDR3 has 14 residues. After removal of 6 bases from V and 3 bases from J, the junction contained 2 bases not matched to a gene. CDR1 and CDR2 from the germline V gene are MNHEY and SMNVEV (reference sequence). The CDR3 DNA reads TGTGCCAGCAGGGGACAGGGGGCAGACTATGGCTACACCTTC. Translating it yields CASRGQGADYGYTF.

This clonotype was seen more than once but under ten times. This chain uses TRBV20-1 with TRBJ2-7, with no clear D. Per the germline V gene, CDR1 is DFQATT and CDR2 is SNEGSKA (reference sequence). CDR3 size: 15 residues. V lost 0 bases to trimming and J lost 2 bases, with 14 bases between them. The CDR3 region has the DNA TGCAGTGCTAGAGATCGCACCAAAGGCCCCTACGAGCAGTACTTC. Encoded protein: CSARDRTKGPYEQYF.

This clonotype has a count of ten or more. The V gene is TRBV6-1, the J gene TRBJ2-1, with a weak D call TRBD1 (6 bases). Germline V lookup: CDR1 MNHNS, CDR2 SASEGT. V was trimmed by 0 bases and J by 4 bases, leaving 10 bases between them. The CDR3 totals 15 residues. CDR3 nucleotide sequence: TGTGCCAGCAGTGAAGCAGACAGGAGTTACAATGAGCAGTTCTTC. It translates to CASSEADRSYNEQFF.

In its sample, this clonotype was seen many times. The chain is built from TRBV6-2 or TRBV6-3 and TRBJ2-1; D is perhaps TRBD2 (5 bases). Trimming took 0 bases from V and 3 from J, leaving 9 bases between them. The CDR3 spans 15 residues. CDR1 is MNHEY, CDR2 SVGEGT, per germline. CDR3 in amino acids: CASSYSTGVYNEQFF. The CDR3 DNA is TGTGCCAGCAGTTACTCGACCGGGGTCTACAATGAGCAGTTCTTC.

For this clonotype: This may be a read error, as it is one base from a much larger clone. CDR3 protein: CVSSLGLAGRTDTQYF. CDR3 nucleotide sequence: TGTGTCAGCAGCCTAGGACTAGCGGGGCGCACAGATACGCAGTATTTT. The V call is TRBV3-1, the J call TRBJ2-3, with TRBD2 matching over 12 bases. CDR3 size: 16 residues. Germline CDR1 and CDR2: LGHDT and YNNKEL (reference sequence).

This clonotype was counted a single time. The chain combines TRBV5-1 with TRBJ2-1, with D tentatively TRBD1 (7 bases). The CDR3 contains 16 residues. Germline V gene sequence: CDR1 SGHRS, CDR2 YFSETQ. Trimming removed 2 bases at V and 0 bases at J, with 12 bases between. In nucleotides, the CDR3 is TGCGCCAGCAGCTTCAGGGGGGTCGACTCCTACAATGAGCAGTTCTTC. This sequence encodes CASSFRGVDSYNEQFF.

As concerns this clonotype: With a much larger clone just one base away, this may be a read error. The chain recombines TRBV5-5 with TRBJ2-3, with 8 bases identical to TRBD2. From germline, CDR1 is SGHKS and CDR2 YYEKEE (reference sequence). J was trimmed by 4 bases and V by 3 bases; bases with no gene match: 10. The CDR3 has 16 residues. DNA of the CDR3: TGTGCCAGCAGCTCCTGGACTAGCCGTAGCGCAGATACGCAGTATTTT. Translation: CASSSWTSRSADTQYF. Variable domain in full (rest from reference TRBV5-5 and TRBJ2-3): DAGVTQSPTHLIKTRGQQVTLRCSPISGHKSVSWYQQVLGQGPQFIFQYYEKEERGRGNFPDRFSARQFPNYSSELNVNALLLGDSALYLCASSSWTSRSADTQYFGPGTRLTVL.

This clonotype was observed many times. This sequence joins TRBV19 and TRBJ1-1; 9 bases fit TRBD1. The CDR3 contains 15 residues. Germline CDR1 LNHDA, CDR2 SQIVND (reference sequence). Germline trimming cut 5 bases from V and 5 bases from J; bases unmatched to any gene: 9. CDR3 nucleotide sequence: TGTGCCAGTAGTCTGCACCGGGACAGGGCGACTGAAGCTTTCTTT. As protein: CASSLHRDRATEAFF.

This clonotype showed up many times. The chain links TRBV20-1 to TRBJ2-4; 7 bases fit TRBD1. Trimming took 4 bases from V and 3 from J; bases not matched to a gene: 15. The CDR3 extends over 17 amino acids. Germline V lookup: CDR1 DFQATT, CDR2 SNEGSKA (reference sequence). The CDR3 is CSATPGQGEKGKNIQYF. The CDR3 region has the DNA TGCAGTGCTACTCCCGGCCAGGGGGAGAAGGGCAAAAACATTCAGTACTTC.

This clonotype was seen ten or more times. The genes are TRBV14 and TRBJ2-1, with D unresolved. CDR1 is SGHDN, CDR2 FVKESK, per germline. CDR3 length: 16 amino acids. V lost 0 bases, J lost 8 bases, and 17 bases lay in between. In DNA, the CDR3 is TGTGCCAGCAGCCAAGATCTATCCGCGAACGGCGATGAGCAGTTCTTC. Translating it yields CASSQDLSANGDEQFF.

This clonotype appeared many times. The V call is TRBV19, the J call TRBJ1-6, with TRBD1 matching over 10 bases. The V gene end was trimmed by 4 bases and the J gene end by 7 bases; junction bases not matched to a gene: 7. This CDR3 has 16 amino acids. Germline lookup yields CDR1 LNHDA and CDR2 SQIVND (reference sequence). The CDR3 DNA is TGTGCCAGTAGTAGGGGACAGGGGACGTCAAATTCACCCCTCCACTTT. Translation: CASSRGQGTSNSPLHF.

This clonotype was seen at least ten times. The V call is TRBV23-1, the J call TRBJ1-6; 10 bases match TRBD1. TRBV23-1 is an open reading frame, and its role is uncertain. This CDR3 region has 18 residues. Unmatched junction bases numbered 13, after V lost 6 bases and J lost 5 bases. This CDR3 reads CASSPDRGRRRNNSPLHF. The CDR3 DNA sequence: TGCGCCAGCAGCCCTGACAGGGGGCGAAGGAGGAATAATTCACCCCTCCACTTT.